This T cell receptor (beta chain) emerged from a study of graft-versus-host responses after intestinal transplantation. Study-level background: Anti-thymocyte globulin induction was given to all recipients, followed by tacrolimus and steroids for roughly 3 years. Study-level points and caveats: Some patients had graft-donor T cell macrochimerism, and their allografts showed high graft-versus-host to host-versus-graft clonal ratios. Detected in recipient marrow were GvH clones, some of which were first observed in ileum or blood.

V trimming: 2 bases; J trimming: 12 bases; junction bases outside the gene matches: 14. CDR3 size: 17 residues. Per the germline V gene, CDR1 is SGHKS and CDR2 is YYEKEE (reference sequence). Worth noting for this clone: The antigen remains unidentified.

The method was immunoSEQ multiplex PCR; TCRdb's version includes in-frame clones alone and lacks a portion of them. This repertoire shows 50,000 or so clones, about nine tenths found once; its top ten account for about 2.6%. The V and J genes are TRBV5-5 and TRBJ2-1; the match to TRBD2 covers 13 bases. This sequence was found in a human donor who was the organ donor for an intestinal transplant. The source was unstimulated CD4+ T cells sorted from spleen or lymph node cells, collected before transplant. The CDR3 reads CASSLLGGGLAGLGQFF. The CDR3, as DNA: TGTGCCAGCAGCTTACTCGGAGGGGGACTAGCGGGATTGGGGCAGTTCTTC.